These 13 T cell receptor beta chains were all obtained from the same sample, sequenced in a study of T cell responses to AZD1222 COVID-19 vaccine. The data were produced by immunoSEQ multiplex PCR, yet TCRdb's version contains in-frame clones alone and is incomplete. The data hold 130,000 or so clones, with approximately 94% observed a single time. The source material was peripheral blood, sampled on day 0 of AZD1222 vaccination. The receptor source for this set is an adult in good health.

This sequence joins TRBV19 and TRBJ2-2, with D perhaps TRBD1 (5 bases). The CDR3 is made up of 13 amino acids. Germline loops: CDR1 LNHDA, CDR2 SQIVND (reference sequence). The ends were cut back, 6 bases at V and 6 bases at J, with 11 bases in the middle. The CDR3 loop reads CASRLSRAGELFF. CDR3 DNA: TGTGCCAGTAGACTTTCCAGGGCCGGGGAGCTGTTTTTT.

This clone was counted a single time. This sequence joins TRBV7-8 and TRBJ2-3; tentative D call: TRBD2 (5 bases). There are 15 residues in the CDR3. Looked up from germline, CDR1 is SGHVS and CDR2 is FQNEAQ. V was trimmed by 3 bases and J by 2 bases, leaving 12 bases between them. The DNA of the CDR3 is TGTGCCAGCAGCTTGTCGGACTGGGACACAGATACGCAGTATTTT. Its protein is CASSLSDWDTDTQYF.

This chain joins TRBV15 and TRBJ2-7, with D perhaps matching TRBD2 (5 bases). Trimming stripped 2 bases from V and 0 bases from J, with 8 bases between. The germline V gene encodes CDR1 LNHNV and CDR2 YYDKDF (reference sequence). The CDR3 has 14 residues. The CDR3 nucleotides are TGTGCCACCAGCAGACAGACTACCTCCTACGAGCAGTACTTC. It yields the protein CATSRQTTSYEQYF.

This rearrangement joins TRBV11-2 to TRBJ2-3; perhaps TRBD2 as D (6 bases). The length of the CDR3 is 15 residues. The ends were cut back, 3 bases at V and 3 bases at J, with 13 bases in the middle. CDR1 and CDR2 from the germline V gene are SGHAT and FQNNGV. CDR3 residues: CASSFELRGTDTQYF. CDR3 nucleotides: TGTGCCAGCAGCTTCGAACTCCGGGGGACAGATACGCAGTATTTT.

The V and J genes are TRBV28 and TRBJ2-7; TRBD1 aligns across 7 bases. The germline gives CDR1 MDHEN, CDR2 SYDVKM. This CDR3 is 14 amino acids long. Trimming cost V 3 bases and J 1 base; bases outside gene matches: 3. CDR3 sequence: CASSLVQGSYEQYF. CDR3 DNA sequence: TGTGCCAGCAGTTTGGTACAGGGGTCCTACGAGCAGTACTTC.

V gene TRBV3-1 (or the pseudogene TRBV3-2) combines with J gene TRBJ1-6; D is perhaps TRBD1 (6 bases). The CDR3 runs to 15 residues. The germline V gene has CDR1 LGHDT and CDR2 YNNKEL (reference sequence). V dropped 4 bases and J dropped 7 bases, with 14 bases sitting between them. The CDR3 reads CASSRRGGKNSPLHF. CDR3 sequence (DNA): TGTGCCAGCAGCCGTAGAGGGGGGAAAAATTCACCCCTCCACTTT.

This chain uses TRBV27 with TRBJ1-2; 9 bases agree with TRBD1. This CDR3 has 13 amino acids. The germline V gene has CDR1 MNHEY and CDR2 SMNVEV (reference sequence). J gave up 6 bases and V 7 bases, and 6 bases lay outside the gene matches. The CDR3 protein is CASKQRTGDGYTF. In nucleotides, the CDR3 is TGTGCCAGCAAACAACGGACAGGGGATGGCTACACCTTC.

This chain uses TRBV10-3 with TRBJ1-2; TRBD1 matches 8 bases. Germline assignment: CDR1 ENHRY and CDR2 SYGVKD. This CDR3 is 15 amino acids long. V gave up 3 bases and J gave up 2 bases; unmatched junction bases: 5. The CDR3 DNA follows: TGTGCCATCAGTGACCCCCGACAGGGGAACTATGGCTACACCTTC. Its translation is CAISDPRQGNYGYTF.

The CDR3 nucleotides read TGTGCCAGCAGCTCCTTTACAGGGAGCGGACAGCCCCAGCATTTT. Protein sequence: CASSSFTGSGQPQHF. J is TRBJ1-5 and V is TRBV7-6; D possibly corresponds to TRBD1 (6 bases). With 4 bases removed from V and 7 bases from J, the gap between germline ends came to 17 bases. CDR3 length equals 15 residues. Germline CDR1 reads SGHVS; CDR2 reads FNYEAQ.

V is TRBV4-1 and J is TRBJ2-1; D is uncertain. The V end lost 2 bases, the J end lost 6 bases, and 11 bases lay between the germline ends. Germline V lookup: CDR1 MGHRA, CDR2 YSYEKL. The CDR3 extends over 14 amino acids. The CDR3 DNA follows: TGCGCCAGCAGCCAACCCCGGAAGACCAATGAGCAGTTCTTC. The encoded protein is CASSQPRKTNEQFF.

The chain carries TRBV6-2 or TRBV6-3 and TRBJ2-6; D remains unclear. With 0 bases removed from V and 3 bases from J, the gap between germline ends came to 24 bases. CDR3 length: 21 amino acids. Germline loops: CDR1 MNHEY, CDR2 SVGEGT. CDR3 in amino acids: CASSYSIDPTDLLLGANVLTF. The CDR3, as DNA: TGTGCCAGCAGTTACTCGATAGATCCGACGGACCTCCTTCTTGGGGCCAACGTCCTGACTTTC.

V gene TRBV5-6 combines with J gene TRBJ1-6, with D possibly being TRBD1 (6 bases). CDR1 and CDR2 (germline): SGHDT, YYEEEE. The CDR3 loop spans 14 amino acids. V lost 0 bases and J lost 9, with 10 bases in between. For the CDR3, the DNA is TGTGCCAGCAGCTTGGATAGAGGGGGTTCACCCCTCCACTTT. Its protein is CASSLDRGGSPLHF.

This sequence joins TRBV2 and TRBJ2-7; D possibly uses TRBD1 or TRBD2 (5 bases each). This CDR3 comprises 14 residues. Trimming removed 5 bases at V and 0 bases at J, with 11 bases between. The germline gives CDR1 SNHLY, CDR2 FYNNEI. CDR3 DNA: TGTGCCAGCAGTCGGGACGAGAGCTCCTACGAGCAGTACTTC. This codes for CASSRDESSYEQYF.